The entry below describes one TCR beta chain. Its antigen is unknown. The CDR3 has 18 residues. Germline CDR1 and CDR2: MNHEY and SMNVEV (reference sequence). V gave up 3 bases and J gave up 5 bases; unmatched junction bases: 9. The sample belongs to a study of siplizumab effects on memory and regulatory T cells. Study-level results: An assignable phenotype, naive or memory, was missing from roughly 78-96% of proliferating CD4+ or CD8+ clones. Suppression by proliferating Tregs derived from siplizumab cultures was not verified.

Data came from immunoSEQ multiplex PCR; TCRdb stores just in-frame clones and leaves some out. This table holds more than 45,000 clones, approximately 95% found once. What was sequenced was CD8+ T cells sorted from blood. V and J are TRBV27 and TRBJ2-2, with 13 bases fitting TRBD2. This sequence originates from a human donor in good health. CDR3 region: CASSFSGLAGKPTGELFF. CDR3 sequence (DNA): TGTGCCAGCAGTTTTTCGGGACTAGCGGGGAAGCCTACCGGGGAGCTGTTTTTT.